A single T cell receptor (beta chain) is shown here with its context. As yet, its antigen is unknown. Authors of the study amplified TCR beta CDR3 regions from RNA transcripts. Primed by the HTBI set, a first-round RT-PCR was run on the TCR CDR3. TCRdb re-called the multiplex PCR reads through MiXCR, storing one row per CDR3 protein. The table has approximately 700,000 distinct CDR3 sequences, about 45% seen once. The data were taken from a study of T cells in Graves' hyperthyroidism and ophthalmopathy. Uncontrolled infection, other autoimmune disease, pregnancy and lactation each barred patients from inclusion. Clinical symptoms, serum thyroxine and TRAb, thyroid ultrasound and orbital computed tomography were used for the diagnoses. Study conclusions and caveats: Model output signaled ophthalmopathy a median about seven months ahead of onset. Appearing also in blood were most of the thyroid clonotypes expanded above 0.001.

Material for sequencing was peripheral blood or thyroid tissue (not recorded which). The TCR originated in an adult man with Graves' disease, either hyperthyroidism or ophthalmopathy (not recorded which).

CDR3 loop: CSARDWTAYSNQPQHF. The CDR3 bases are TGCAGTGCTAGAGATTGGACAGCCTATAGCAATCAGCCCCAGCATTTT. The chain is built from TRBV20-1 and TRBJ1-5, with D possibly TRBD1 on 6 matching bases. Germline V lookup: CDR1 DFQATT, CDR2 SNEGSKA (reference sequence). The length of the CDR3 is 16 residues. Trimming shortened V by 0 bases and J by 0 bases, and 12 bases separated the two germline ends.